Listed below are T cell receptor beta chains from one sample, sequenced in a study of blood T cell repertoires in COVID-19. Profiling relied on immunoSEQ multiplex PCR, and the TCRdb table lists in-frame clones only, not all of them. Of about 170,000 clones detected, approximately 82% appear once; the ten largest clones hold 3.6%. The specimen was PBMCs or T cells enriched from blood (not recorded which). These receptors came from a woman aged 45-65 years in a cohort exposed to, infected with or recovered from COVID-19 (not recorded which). The CDR3 runs from the conserved cysteine through the conserved F or W. The D gene is left open where the match is weak. Only part of the rows carry a size: once, few, many, or a class if the clone is expanded.

j_call | d_call | clone_size | v_call | cdr3_aa | cdr3_nt
TRBJ1-2 | . | once | TRBV19 | CASMGDIYYGYTF | TGTGCCAGTATGGGAGACATCTACTATGGCTACACCTTC
TRBJ1-5 | TRBD1 | . | TRBV2 | CASSEAQGQRNQPQHF | TGTGCCAGCAGTGAAGCACAGGGACAGCGCAATCAGCCCCAGCATTTT
TRBJ2-7 | . | . | TRBV11-2 | CASSLGRTPYEQYF | TGTGCCAGCAGCTTAGGTCGGACACCCTACGAGCAGTACTTC
TRBJ1-1 | . | . | TRBV3-1/TRBV3-2 | CASSQGVGGRAFF | TGTGCCAGCAGCCAAGGGGTAGGGGGTAGAGCTTTCTTT
TRBJ1-3 | TRBD1 | . | TRBV2 | CASREGQSGNTIYF | TGTGCCAGCAGGGAGGGACAGTCTGGAAACACCATATATTTT
TRBJ1-4 | TRBD1 | . | TRBV28 | CASRGGQGFTLGKLFF | TGTGCCAGCAGGGGCGGACAGGGGTTTACGTTAGGAAAACTGTTTTTT
TRBJ1-1 | . | . | TRBV7-8 | CASSQGATEAFF | TGTGCCAGCAGCCAGGGAGCCACTGAAGCTTTCTTT
TRBJ1-2 | . | . | TRBV6-5 | CASREPNYGYTF | TGTGCCAGCCGAGAGCCAAACTATGGCTACACCTTC
TRBJ2-5 | . | . | TRBV24-1 | CATSETQETQYF | TGTGCCACCAGTGAAACTCAAGAGACCCAGTACTTC
TRBJ2-7 | TRBD1 | . | TRBV28 | CASRSGGSIYEQYF | TGTGCCAGCAGATCAGGGGGCTCCATCTACGAGCAGTACTTC
TRBJ2-7 | TRBD1 | . | TRBV7-2 | CASSLWGQEIYEQYF | TGTGCCAGCAGCTTGTGGGGACAGGAGATCTACGAGCAGTACTTC
TRBJ1-3 | TRBD1 | . | TRBV9 | CASGGGRALGNTIYF | TGTGCCAGCGGAGGGGGCAGGGCGCTCGGAAACACCATATATTTT
TRBJ2-2 | . | few | TRBV19 | CASTHPQANTGELFF | TGTGCCAGTACCCATCCCCAGGCGAACACCGGGGAGCTGTTTTTT
TRBJ2-7 | . | . | TRBV19 | CASSIAPDKTYEQYF | TGTGCCAGTAGTATAGCCCCGGACAAGACCTACGAGCAGTACTTC
TRBJ1-1 | TRBD1 | . | TRBV5-1 | CASSLKGGEGTEAFF | TGCGCCAGCAGCTTGAAAGGGGGCGAGGGGACTGAAGCTTTCTTT
TRBJ2-7 | . | . | TRBV7-9 | CASSSSLDYEQYF | TGTGCCAGCAGCTCCAGTCTCGATTACGAGCAGTACTTC
TRBJ2-2 | . | . | TRBV2 | CASRLAGDPIWYTGELFF | TGTGCCAGCAGACTCGCAGGGGACCCAATTTGGTACACCGGGGAGCTGTTTTTT
TRBJ2-7 | . | . | TRBV7-3 | CASSLNNNYEQYF | TGTGCCAGCAGCTTAAATAACAACTACGAGCAGTACTTC
TRBJ1-1 | . | once | TRBV6-5 | CASSQRGRTEAFF | TGTGCCAGCAGCCAACGGGGGAGGACTGAAGCTTTCTTT
TRBJ1-2 | TRBD1 | . | TRBV11-2 | CASSPGGRVYYGYTF | TGTGCCAGCAGCCCAGGGGGCAGAGTATACTATGGCTACACCTTC
TRBJ2-5 | TRBD1 | . | TRBV14 | CASSQETGGWKTQYF | TGTGCCAGCAGCCAAGAAACAGGGGGGTGGAAGACCCAGTACTTC
TRBJ1-1 | TRBD1 | . | TRBV28 | CASSLQGLGPEAFF | TGTGCCAGCAGTCTACAGGGGTTGGGGCCTGAAGCTTTCTTT
TRBJ1-4 | . | . | TRBV3-1/TRBV3-2 | CASSQGGIGEKLFF | TGTGCCAGCAGCCAAGGCGGGATCGGTGAAAAACTGTTTTTT
TRBJ1-1 | . | . | TRBV2 | CASSEPRLTAEAFF | TGTGCCAGCAGTGAACCCAGATTGACAGCAGAAGCTTTCTTT
TRBJ2-3 | . | . | TRBV7-2 | CASSPVWLGTDTQYF | TGTGCCAGCAGCCCTGTATGGCTGGGCACAGATACGCAGTATTTT
TRBJ2-1 | . | . | TRBV19 | CASSINGGREQFF | TGTGCCAGTAGTATAAACGGGGGTCGCGAGCAGTTCTTC
TRBJ2-7 | TRBD1 | few | TRBV9 | CASSVGQGTYEQYF | TGTGCCAGCAGCGTAGGACAGGGGACCTACGAGCAGTACTTC
TRBJ2-7 | TRBD1 | . | TRBV12-3/TRBV12-4 | CASSRGQLEQYF | TGTGCCAGCAGTAGGGGACAGCTTGAGCAGTACTTC
TRBJ1-4 | . | . | TRBV3-1/TRBV3-2 | CASSQDLRLDEKLFF | TGTGCCAGCAGCCAAGATCTTAGATTGGATGAAAAACTGTTTTTT
TRBJ2-5 | . | . | TRBV3-1/TRBV3-2 | CASIKPGRETQYF | TGTGCCAGCATCAAGCCTGGTCGGGAGACCCAGTACTTC
TRBJ1-3 | . | . | TRBV3-1/TRBV3-2 | CASSQDSGNGNTIYF | TGTGCCAGCAGCCAAGATTCCGGGAATGGAAACACCATATATTTT
TRBJ2-2 | TRBD2 | . | TRBV5-4 | CASSSVLLAGGPGGELFF | TGTGCCAGCAGCTCCGTCCTACTAGCGGGGGGGCCCGGCGGGGAGCTGTTTTTT
TRBJ2-7 | TRBD1 | . | TRBV3-1/TRBV3-2 | CASSQVTGGKYEQYF | TGTGCCAGCAGCCAAGTGACAGGGGGGAAATACGAGCAGTACTTC
TRBJ1-1 | . | . | TRBV11-2 | CASSLKRSVEAFF | TGTGCCAGCAGCCTCAAGAGGTCGGTTGAAGCTTTCTTT
TRBJ2-6 | . | . | TRBV5-5 | CASSLLQGSLFSGANVLTF | TGTGCCAGCAGCTTGTTGCAGGGGAGTTTATTCTCTGGGGCCAACGTCCTGACTTTC
TRBJ1-5 | . | . | TRBV12-3/TRBV12-4 | CASSTGSGQPQHF | TGTGCCAGCAGTACAGGGAGTGGTCAGCCCCAGCATTTT
TRBJ1-4 | TRBD1 | . | TRBV5-5 | CASSLNPGQGYEKLFF | TGTGCCAGCAGCTTAAACCCGGGACAGGGGTACGAAAAACTGTTTTTT
TRBJ1-4 | TRBD1 | . | TRBV10-1 | CASSPGTGGEKLFF | TGCGCCAGCAGCCCCGGGACAGGGGGGGAAAAACTGTTTTTT
TRBJ2-2 | . | . | TRBV3-1/TRBV3-2 | CASSYGLPGELFF | TGTGCCAGCAGTTACGGACTTCCCGGGGAGCTGTTTTTT
TRBJ2-3 | TRBD1 | . | TRBV10-3 | CAISGLGTGEGDTQYF | TGTGCCATCAGTGGTCTTGGGACAGGGGAGGGGGATACGCAGTATTTT
TRBJ1-5 | . | . | TRBV18 | CASSPGTMNQPQHF | TGTGCCAGCTCACCAGGGACTATGAATCAGCCCCAGCATTTT
TRBJ2-7 | TRBD2 | . | TRBV5-6 | CASSRGLAGVYEQYF | TGTGCCAGCAGTCGTGGACTAGCGGGAGTCTACGAGCAGTACTTC
TRBJ2-1 | TRBD1 | once | TRBV19 | CASSMGQSYNEQFF | TGTGCCAGTAGTATGGGACAGTCCTACAATGAGCAGTTCTTC
TRBJ1-6 | . | . | TRBV6-5 | CARTRGTPNSPLHF | TGTGCCAGGACTAGGGGTACTCCCAATTCACCCCTCCACTTT
TRBJ2-7 | TRBD1 | . | TRBV7-9 | CASSLTGTGGYEQYF | TGTGCCAGCAGCTTAACCGGGACAGGGGGTTACGAGCAGTACTTC
TRBJ2-7 | . | . | TRBV2 | CASSPLVGGGSYEQYF | TGTGCCAGCAGCCCGTTAGTGGGAGGTGGATCCTACGAGCAGTACTTC
TRBJ1-2 | . | once | TRBV5-1 | CASSLAPGEGGYTF | TGCGCCAGCAGCTTGGCGCCAGGGGAAGGTGGCTACACCTTC
TRBJ1-5 | . | few | TRBV28 | CASRAGNQPQHF | TGTGCCAGCAGGGCGGGCAATCAGCCCCAGCATTTT
TRBJ1-1 | . | . | TRBV6-6 | CASTSGTSSERAFF | TGTGCCAGCACCTCCGGGACATCTTCGGAGAGAGCTTTCTTT